The 5 T cell receptor beta chains listed next were all sequenced from one sample in a study of T cell changes during pregnancy in multiple sclerosis. Assay: immunoSEQ multiplex PCR; the TCRdb copy retains only in-frame clones and omits some. The data contain tens of thousands of clones, 90% of them singletons. The sequencing here drew on peripheral blood, taken in the third trimester of pregnancy. Receptor source: a female donor in good health, enrolled as a control in a pregnancy study.

This clone appeared a single time. The chain employs TRBV4-3 and TRBJ1-1; a weak D match, TRBD1 (5 bases). The ends were cut back, 1 base at V and 1 base at J, with 16 bases in the middle. The V gene's germline CDR1 is LGHNA and CDR2 YSLEER. The CDR3 sequence is 17 residues long. The CDR3 loop reads CASSQGSLGGGNTEAFF. The DNA of the CDR3 is TGCGCCAGCAGCCAAGGGTCTTTAGGCGGGGGGAACACTGAAGCTTTCTTT.

The count of this clone is one. The genes are TRBV27 and TRBJ2-1; 11 positions match TRBD2. V gave up 7 bases and J gave up 7 bases; unmatched junction bases: 9. The length of the CDR3 is 15 residues. Germline CDR1 and CDR2: MNHEY and SMNVEV (reference sequence). Here the CDR3 reads CASNLLAGVMNEQFF. CDR3 in DNA: TGTGCCAGCAACCTACTAGCGGGAGTTATGAATGAGCAGTTCTTC.

This clone was recorded only once. The J gene is TRBJ2-3, the V gene TRBV15; the match to TRBD2 covers 9 bases. Trimming cost V 5 bases and J 4 bases; bases outside gene matches: 4. The CDR3 length is 14 residues. From germline, CDR1 is LNHNV and CDR2 YYDKDF (reference sequence). The CDR3 sequence: CATSPSGTPDTQYF. The CDR3 region has the DNA TGTGCCACCAGCCCTAGCGGGACACCAGATACGCAGTATTTT.

This rearrangement joins TRBV5-4 to TRBJ1-1; 7 bases align to TRBD1. The CDR3 runs to 14 residues. The V gene end was trimmed by 4 bases and the J gene end by 8 bases; junction bases not matched to a gene: 11. Germline loops: CDR1 SGHNT, CDR2 YYREEE (reference sequence). CDR3 in DNA: TGTGCCAGCAGCGGGCCCCGACAGGGAGCCGAAGCTTTCTTT. Protein product: CASSGPRQGAEAFF. Complete variable domain (other parts from reference TRBV5-4 and TRBJ1-1): ETGVTQSPTHLIKTRGQQVTLRCSSQSGHNTVSWYQQALGQGPQFIFQYYREEENGRGNFPPRFSGLQFPNYSSELNVNALELDDSALYLCASSGPRQGAEAFFGQGTRLTVV.

A remark on this clone: A junction boundary mismatches the germline segment, possibly from a read error. The V call is TRBV7-7, the J call TRBJ2-2; 14 positions agree with TRBD2. Germline V gene data show CDR1 as SSHAT and CDR2 as FNYEAQ (reference sequence). The CDR3 spans 17 residues. The CDR3 DNA reads TGTGCTAGCAGCTCCGGGACTAGCGGGAGAGAGGGCGGGGAGCTGTTTTTT. Its translation is CASSSGTSGREGGELFF.